Sequencing of this T cell receptor (beta chain) was carried out in a study of PD-L1 blockade in urothelial cancer. Sequencing used immunoSEQ multiplex PCR; TCRdb keeps in-frame clones, though not all of them. The repertoire holds 100,000 or so clones, with around 85% as singletons. V dropped 1 base and J dropped 4; count of bases not matched to a gene: 5. Germline V gene data show CDR1 as GTSNPN and CDR2 as SVGIG (reference sequence). CDR3 size: 15 residues. Enrolled patients showed locally advanced or metastatic urothelial carcinoma. The TCR sequence derives from a man aged 50-60 years with urothelial cancer. The starting material was PBMCs, obtained around atezolizumab (anti-PD-L1) treatment. The chain has TRBV30 and TRBJ1-4; TRBD1 matches 8 bases. CDR3 sequence (DNA): TGTGCCTGGAGTGGCGGGACAGGTTTTAATGAAAAACTGTTTTTT. Amino acid sequence: CAWSGGTGFNEKLFF.